Listed here are 10 T cell receptor beta chains from one sample, sequenced in a study of response to subunit inactivated influenza vaccine (dated by TCRdb to the late 2010s). Libraries were prepared through RT-PCR. Instrument on record: Illumina HiSeq 2500. TCRdb applied fastp at Q25 and MiXCR to the public reads, then kept only in-frame beta chains. Merged by CDR3 protein, the rows form single entries marked with the most common genes and DNA. The table for this sample lists 500,000 to 550,000 distinct CDR3 sequences; 20% to 25% of them were counted only once. The ten largest clones add up to about 3% of the sample. The same sample was also used in a study of T cells expressing NK-cell markers. The second publication reports: 5'RACE template switching, by which a universal primer site and unique molecular identifiers were added, was used to make TCR beta cDNA libraries.

Material: CD4+ T cells sorted from PBMCs, obtained approximately 12 days after vaccination. Receptor source: a man aged 50 to 59 who received an inactivated influenza vaccine. Donor details come from another sample of the same person, matched by shared clones.

The chain uses TRBV7-2 and TRBJ2-5; no definite D call. Looked up from germline, CDR1 is SGHTA and CDR2 is FQGNSA. The ends were cut back, 5 bases at V and 5 bases at J, with 9 bases in the middle. This CDR3 region has 12 residues. Here the CDR3 reads CASSQAAETQYF. CDR3 bases: TGTGCCAGCAGCCAGGCAGCGGAGACCCAGTACTTC.

This clonotype has at least ten counts. The chain has TRBV12-3 or TRBV12-4 and TRBJ2-5; unclear D gene. The CDR3 is made up of 14 amino acids. The V gene lost 6 bases and the J gene lost 9 bases, with 20 bases spanning the gap. CDR3 in amino acids: CASSSGPQGLAQYF. In DNA, the CDR3 is TGTGCCAGCAGCTCCGGCCCTCAAGGGTTGGCCCAGTACTTC.

The V call is TRBV18, the J call TRBJ2-7; 9 positions match TRBD1. The germline CDR1 and CDR2 sequences are KGHSH and LQKENI. The CDR3 extends over 16 amino acids. Trimming removed 3 bases from V and 5 bases from J; junction bases left unmatched: 11. The CDR3 sequence: CASSPLIRDREDEQYF. The CDR3 DNA sequence: TGTGCCAGCTCACCTCTTATCCGGGACAGGGAGGACGAGCAGTACTTC.

The chain uses TRBV20-1 and TRBJ2-1, with D uncertain. V lost 7 bases and J lost 2, with 18 bases in between. From germline, CDR1 is DFQATT and CDR2 SNEGSKA (reference sequence). The CDR3 runs to 15 residues. The DNA of the CDR3 is TGCAGTGTGTTTAGCCCTAGGTCTACCTACAATGAGCAGTTCTTC. Residues: CSVFSPRSTYNEQFF.

The CDR3 sequence: CASSQRGSITYNEQFF. CDR3 DNA sequence: TGTGCCAGCTCACAGAGGGGATCTATCACCTACAATGAGCAGTTCTTC. This chain links TRBV18 with TRBJ2-1; the D gene could be TRBD1 or TRBD2 (5 bases each). In germline, CDR1 is KGHSH, CDR2 LQKENI. There are 16 residues in the CDR3. Trimming took off 4 bases at V and 2 bases at J, with 15 bases between the two ends.

This chain's CDR3 is CATSIEKSSSYEQYF. The CDR3 bases are TGTGCCACCAGTATAGAGAAGTCGAGCTCCTACGAGCAGTACTTC. The V call is TRBV15, the J call TRBJ2-7; D not resolved. Between the trimmed V and J ends, which lost 6 bases and 0 bases, there was a span of 15 bases. Germline lookup yields CDR1 LNHNV and CDR2 YYDKDF (reference sequence). CDR3 length: 15 amino acids.

The chain is built from TRBV20-1 and TRBJ1-4; D gene ambiguous. CDR3 length equals 15 residues. The germline V gene encodes CDR1 DFQATT and CDR2 SNEGSKA (reference sequence). Trimming cost V 0 bases and J 0 bases, with 8 bases left between them. The CDR3 loop reads CSARDVRTTNEKLFF. CDR3 nucleotides: TGCAGTGCTAGAGATGTGAGGACAACTAATGAAAAACTGTTTTTT.

In this sample, this clonotype turned up a few times. V gene TRBV7-9 combines with J gene TRBJ2-7, with unresolved D. V gave up 5 bases and J gave up 3 bases, with 11 bases separating them. There are 13 residues in the CDR3. CDR1 is SEHNR, CDR2 FQNEAQ, per germline (reference sequence). The CDR3 nucleotides read TGTGCCAGCAGCCCCCTGACGGTCTACGAGCAGTACTTC. Amino acid sequence: CASSPLTVYEQYF.

The rearrangement uses TRBV5-1 and TRBJ2-7, with 8 positions matching TRBD1. With V trimmed by 5 bases and J by 5 bases, 9 bases remained unmatched. The germline V gene has CDR1 SGHRS and CDR2 YFSETQ. The CDR3 runs 14 residues. The CDR3 nucleotides are TGCGCCAGCAGTTATCGGACAGGGTCCGACGAGCAGTACTTC. Translation: CASSYRTGSDEQYF.

The chain carries TRBV28 and TRBJ2-2; D ambiguous. Per germline, CDR1 MDHEN and CDR2 SYDVKM. Trimming shortened V by 6 bases and J by 1 base, and 9 bases separated the two germline ends. The CDR3 totals 14 residues. The CDR3, as DNA: TGTGCCAGCAGGTATACGGAGAACACCGGGGAGCTGTTTTTT. Protein sequence: CASRYTENTGELFF.